The clone carrying this T cell receptor (beta chain) was seen many times. A library of TCRbeta sequences, prepared with unique molecular identifiers, was generated. TCRdb ran MiXCR on the PCR reads and lists one entry per CDR3 protein. The sample has approximately 640,000 distinct CDR3 sequences; approximately 16% are singletons. V gave up 6 bases and J gave up 1 base; unmatched junction bases: 9. Looked up from germline, CDR1 is MNHNS and CDR2 is SASEGT. This CDR3 comprises 16 residues. The sample is drawn from a study of T-cell reconstitution after alpha-beta-depleted transplantation in children. This receptor was identified in a human donor who donated a stem cell graft to a child with acute myeloid leukemia. The chain carries TRBV6-1 and TRBJ2-3; 8 bases map to TRBD2. The sample in question was PBMCs from the stem cell graft donor, obtained from the stem cell graft. CDR3 coding DNA: TGTGCCAGCAGCATAGTCATCGGGGGGGGCACAGATACGCAGTATTTT. Encoded protein: CASSIVIGGGTDTQYF.